The entry that follows covers one TCR beta chain sequence. Its antigen is currently unknown. This CDR3 spans 16 amino acids. The V segment lost 4 bases and the J segment 8 bases; nucleotides outside the gene matches: 9. Germline CDR1 and CDR2: KGHSH and LQKENI. The sample belongs to a study of T cell responses to AZD1222 COVID-19 vaccine. General study points: Rises in breadth and depth of Spike-specific TCRs came after two AZD1222 doses. Seropositivity was recorded at baseline in only six AZD1222 recipients.

The data were produced by immunoSEQ multiplex PCR, yet TCRdb's version contains in-frame clones alone and is incomplete. This sample yields about 170,000 clones, of which more than 85% are seen a single time; about 4.2% belongs to the top ten. Source: peripheral blood, taken on day 0 of AZD1222 vaccination. This chain joins TRBV18 and TRBJ1-6, with 9 bases fitting TRBD1. This TCR came from an adult in good health. The DNA of the CDR3 is TGTGCCAGCTCACACTCCCGGGACAGGGTCTATTCACCCCTCCACTTT. Protein: CASSHSRDRVYSPLHF.